This T cell receptor (beta chain) was obtained from a study of response to subunit inactivated influenza vaccine. Via MiXCR, TCRdb re-called the RT-PCR reads, giving one row per CDR3 protein. In the table there are hundreds of thousands of distinct CDR3 sequences, about 15% of which are singletons. V shed 9 bases and J 3 bases; nucleotides not matched to a gene: 7. Germline assignment: CDR1 SGHTA and CDR2 FQGNSA. The CDR3 has 13 residues. Study-level results: Authors proposed each seasonal influenza vaccination draws in few new T cells.

The sample holds a few counts of this clonotype. Its antigen is undetermined. This chain links TRBV7-2 with TRBJ2-7; 8 positions agree with TRBD2. Sequencing was performed on PBMCs from blood, taken 11 to 12 days after vaccination. The sequence was obtained from a man between 50 and 59 years old who received an inactivated influenza vaccine. CDR3 sequence (DNA): TGTGCCAGTCGCTCGGGAGGGCTCTACGAGCAGTACTTC. Translating gives CASRSGGLYEQYF.